This section outlines one T cell receptor (beta chain) sequence together with its context. Between the trimmed V and J ends, which lost 1 base and 7 bases, there was a span of 14 bases. CDR3 length equals 15 residues. Germline-derived CDR1 and CDR2 are SGHTA and FQGTGA. The data derive from a study of PD-L1 blockade in urothelial cancer. Study in general: Patients previously received 0 to 3 chemotherapy regimens.

Time point described: pretreatment peripheral blood. Generated by immunoSEQ multiplex PCR, the TCRdb table keeps only in-frame clones and is missing some. Here the sample spans roughly 51,000 clones, about four fifths being singletons. The TCR originated in an older man with urothelial cancer. This chain joins TRBV7-3 and TRBJ2-1; tentatively, D is TRBD1 (8 bases). Sequencing was performed on PBMCs, taken around atezolizumab (anti-PD-L1) treatment. CDR3 amino acids: CASSLSPQGGNEQFF. The CDR3 DNA sequence: TGTGCCAGCAGCTTAAGTCCACAGGGGGGGAATGAGCAGTTCTTC.